This T cell receptor beta chain was captured by sequencing in a study of cytotoxic CD8 clonotypes in ibrutinib-treated CLL. Germline CDR1 is SGHVS and CDR2 is FQNEAQ. The CDR3 spans 15 residues. V was cut by 2 bases and J by 1 base, with 6 bases left in between. Some clones are missing from TCRdb's copy, which holds only in-frame ones; the method was immunoSEQ multiplex PCR. The sample carries about 25,000 clones, roughly 70% recorded once. J is TRBJ2-6 and V is TRBV7-8, with unresolved D. The sample here was PBMCs, taken after 12 months of ibrutinib treatment. The origin of this receptor is a human donor with chronic lymphocytic leukemia. The CDR3 reads CASSLLGSGANVLTF. The CDR3 DNA reads as TGTGCCAGCAGCTTACTAGGGTCTGGGGCCAACGTCCTGACTTTC.